This section outlines one T cell receptor beta chain sequence together with its context. The assay was immunoSEQ multiplex PCR, and TCRdb's table has in-frame clones only and misses some. This table has over 80,000 clones, 80% to 90% appearing once. This CDR3 is built from 16 residues. With V trimmed by 5 bases and J by 6 bases, 10 bases remained unmatched. CDR1 is MDHEN, CDR2 SYDVKM, per germline. This sample is part of a study of blood T cell repertoires in COVID-19. Study-wide context: PBMCs, B-cell-depleted T cells, or T cells were the source of the cDNA or gDNA that made up the material.

The clonotype comes from an elderly man with active or convalescent COVID-19. This chain links TRBV28 with TRBJ2-2; 9 bases are a match to TRBD2. Sequencing was carried out using peripheral blood. CDR3: CASSIAGAGFAGELFF. The DNA of the CDR3 is TGTGCCAGCAGTATAGCGGGAGCGGGTTTCGCCGGGGAGCTGTTTTTT.